This TCR beta chain originates from a study of T cell changes during pregnancy in multiple sclerosis. Germline V CDR1 and CDR2: SGDLS, YYNGEE. Unmatched junction bases numbered 14, after V lost 4 bases and J lost 6 bases. CDR3 size: 17 residues. TCRdb keeps only in-frame clones here, not all; method: immunoSEQ multiplex PCR. Of tens of thousands of clones in the sample, more than 85% were seen once. This receptor was identified in a female donor with multiple sclerosis, enrolled in a pregnancy study. The V gene is TRBV9, the J gene TRBJ1-5, with 9 bases that match TRBD1. Sequences were derived from peripheral blood, sampled in the first trimester of pregnancy. CDR3 sequence reads: CASSIGQGSCNGQPQHF. The CDR3, as DNA: TGTGCCAGCAGCATCGGACAGGGGAGTTGTAACGGTCAGCCCCAGCATTTT.